This TCR beta chain emerged from a study of CD8+CD57+ T cells in acquired aplastic anemia. Looking at the study overall: Average DNA yield from sorted CD4+ and CD8+ cells was approximately 3.2 ug.

Patients included in sequencing had previously demonstrated CD8+CD57+ cell expansion by flow cytometry. All patients had severe acquired aplastic anemia. Study-wide findings and caveats: Researchers report that 25 to 30 CD8+ CDR3 sequences appeared in both patients and controls. Patients were compared with controls for CD8+ Simpson's diversity, and no significant difference emerged.

As to this clonotype: Its antigen is unidentified. Germline and junction disagree at one end, which may indicate a read error.

Researchers used genomic DNA as the template to profile TCR beta VDJ and CDR3. TCRdb itself ran the reads through MiXCR, one entry per CDR3 protein. The sample holds 270,000 or so distinct CDR3 sequences; approximately 86% are singletons and the top ten take over 35%. The sequence was obtained from a human donor with aplastic anemia. What was sequenced was sorted CD4+, CD8+, or CD8+CD57+ T cells (not recorded which) from PBMCs.

The chain's CDR3 is CASSLVGLNEQIF. The CDR3 DNA sequence: TGTGCCAGCAGCTTAGTGGGGTTGAACGAGCAGATCTTC. The chain carries TRBV9 and TRBJ2-1, with D unclear. Per germline, CDR1 SGDLS and CDR2 YYNGEE. The CDR3 is 13 amino acids.